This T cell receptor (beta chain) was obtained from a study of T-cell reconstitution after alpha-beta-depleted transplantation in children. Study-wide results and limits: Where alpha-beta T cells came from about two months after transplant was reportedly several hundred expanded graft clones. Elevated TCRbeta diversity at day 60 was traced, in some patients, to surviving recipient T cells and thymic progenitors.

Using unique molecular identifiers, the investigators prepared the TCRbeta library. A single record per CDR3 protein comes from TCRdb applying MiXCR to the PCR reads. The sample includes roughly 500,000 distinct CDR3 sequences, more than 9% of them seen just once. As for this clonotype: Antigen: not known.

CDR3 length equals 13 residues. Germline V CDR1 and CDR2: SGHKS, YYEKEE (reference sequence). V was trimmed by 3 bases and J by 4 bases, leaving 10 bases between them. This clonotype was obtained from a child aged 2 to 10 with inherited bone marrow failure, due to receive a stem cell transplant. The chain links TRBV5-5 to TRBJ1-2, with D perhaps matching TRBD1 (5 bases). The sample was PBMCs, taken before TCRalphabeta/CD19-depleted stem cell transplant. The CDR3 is CASSSAGPYGYTF. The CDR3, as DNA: TGTGCCAGCAGCTCGGCAGGGCCCTATGGCTACACCTTC.